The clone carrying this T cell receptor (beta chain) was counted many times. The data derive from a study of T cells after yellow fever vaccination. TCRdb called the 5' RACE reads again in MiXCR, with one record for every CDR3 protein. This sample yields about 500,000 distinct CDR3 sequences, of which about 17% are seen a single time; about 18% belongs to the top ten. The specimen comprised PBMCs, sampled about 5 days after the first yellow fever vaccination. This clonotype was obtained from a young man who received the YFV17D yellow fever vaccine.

CDR3 coding DNA: TGTGCCAGCAGCCAAGGAGGGGTAGAACCCCGCTCCTACGAGCAGTACTTC. Translation: CASSQGGVEPRSYEQYF. The chain is built from TRBV4-2 and TRBJ2-7; D possibly matches TRBD1 or TRBD2 (5 bases each). CDR1 LGHNA and CDR2 YNFKEQ come from the germline V gene. This CDR3 has 17 amino acids. Trimming left V 1 base short and J 0 bases short, with 16 bases between.